Listed below are T cell receptor beta chains from one sample, sequenced in a study of blood T cell repertoires in COVID-19. The assay was immunoSEQ multiplex PCR, and TCRdb's table has in-frame clones only and misses some. The table shows fewer than 500,000 clones, with about 85% occurring only once. The specimen was PBMCs or T cells enriched from blood (not recorded which). The receptor set was obtained from a woman aged 18-29 years who had recovered from COVID-19. CDR3s include the opening cysteine and the closing phenylalanine or tryptophan. A D gene is named only where the DNA matches it firmly. Size tells how often a clone was seen (once, few, many) or the class of an expanded clone, and some rows leave it out.

D	V	size	J	CDR3	DNA
TRBD1	TRBV2	NA	TRBJ1-6	CASSDGQGDSPLHF	TGTGCCAGCAGTGACGGACAGGGGGATTCACCCCTCCACTTT
TRBD1	TRBV30	NA	TRBJ1-2	CAWSVTTGEDGYTF	TGTGCCTGGAGTGTCACCACAGGGGAAGATGGCTACACCTTC
NA	TRBV20-1	once	TRBJ2-7	CSSRGYEQYF	TGCAGTTCCAGGGGCTACGAGCAGTACTTC
NA	TRBV24-1	NA	TRBJ2-2	CATSGSGGELFF	TGTGCCACCAGTGGTTCAGGCGGGGAGCTGTTTTTT
NA	TRBV5-1	NA	TRBJ1-5	CASSFQYGVNQPQHF	TGCGCCAGCAGCTTCCAGTATGGTGTTAATCAGCCCCAGCATTTT
NA	TRBV5-4	NA	TRBJ1-1	CASSWEAGAENTEAFF	TGTGCCAGCAGCTGGGAGGCGGGGGCAGAGAACACTGAAGCTTTCTTT
NA	TRBV29-1	NA	TRBJ2-3	CSVPGQGADTQYF	TGCAGCGTTCCTGGCCAGGGCGCGGATACGCAGTATTTT
TRBD2	TRBV10-3	NA	TRBJ2-3	CAISEGVLAGGPTDTQYF	TGTGCCATCAGTGAGGGAGTCCTAGCGGGGGGGCCGACAGATACGCAGTATTTT
NA	TRBV3-1/TRBV3-2	NA	TRBJ1-5	CASSQLDGGITDQPQHF	TGTGCCAGCAGCCAGCTGGACGGGGGGATAACGGATCAGCCCCAGCATTTT
NA	TRBV6-2/TRBV6-3	once	TRBJ2-2	CASSYDSNTGELFF	TGTGCCAGCAGTTACGACAGTAACACCGGGGAGCTGTTTTTT
NA	TRBV11-3	NA	TRBJ2-7	CASSLDLGEQYF	TGTGCCAGCAGCTTAGATCTCGGCGAGCAGTACTTC
NA	TRBV4-1	NA	TRBJ2-1	CASSHAEGGRINEQFF	TGCGCCAGCAGCCACGCCGAGGGGGGGCGGATAAATGAGCAGTTCTTC
TRBD1	TRBV6-5	NA	TRBJ1-6	CASSWGTGTSPLHF	TGTGCCAGCAGTTGGGGGACAGGGACTTCACCCCTCCACTTT
TRBD1	TRBV7-9	once	TRBJ2-3	CASSLGDRGTQYF	TGTGCCAGCAGCTTGGGAGACAGGGGCACGCAGTATTTT
NA	TRBV28	NA	TRBJ2-7	CASNGAGAEQYF	TGTGCCAGCAACGGGGCAGGGGCCGAGCAGTACTTC
NA	TRBV20-1	few	TRBJ1-2	CSASPRGHYGYTF	TGCAGTGCTAGTCCAAGGGGCCACTATGGCTACACCTTC
NA	TRBV6-1	NA	TRBJ1-1	CASSEGGTYTEAFF	TGTGCCAGCAGTGAAGGGGGGACTTACACTGAAGCTTTCTTT
NA	TRBV3-1/TRBV3-2	NA	TRBJ2-5	CASSQEPTGDWTQYF	TGTGCCAGCAGCCAAGAGCCGACCGGGGATTGGACCCAGTACTTC
NA	TRBV12-3/TRBV12-4	once	TRBJ1-2	CASSSRGGNGYTF	TGTGCCAGCAGCTCCCGAGGGGGAAATGGCTACACCTTC
TRBD1	TRBV25-1	NA	TRBJ1-2	CASSDRQGARGYTF	TGTGCCAGCAGTGATCGGCAGGGGGCGCGAGGCTACACCTTC
NA	TRBV10-2	NA	TRBJ1-1	CASTPGHLNTEAFF	TGCGCCAGCACTCCGGGACACCTCAACACTGAAGCTTTCTTT
NA	TRBV5-1	NA	TRBJ1-1	CATSPSQGMNTEAFF	TGCGCCACCAGCCCCTCCCAGGGCATGAACACTGAAGCTTTCTTT
TRBD1	TRBV2	few	TRBJ1-2	CASSSDRRSPYGYTF	TGTGCCAGCAGCTCGGACAGGCGGTCTCCGTATGGCTACACCTTC
TRBD1	TRBV6-5	NA	TRBJ1-4	CASSFLGQGEEKLFF	TGTGCCAGCAGTTTTCTGGGACAGGGGGAAGAAAAACTGTTTTTT
NA	TRBV27	NA	TRBJ2-5	CASSPFYSQSGVRETQYF	TGTGCCAGCAGTCCGTTCTATTCCCAATCGGGGGTCAGAGAGACCCAGTACTTC
NA	TRBV2	NA	TRBJ1-6	CASSETAPKSPLHF	TGTGCCAGCAGTGAGACAGCCCCTAAATCACCCCTCCACTTT
TRBD1	TRBV19	NA	TRBJ1-1	CASKGPGTGLGTEAFF	TGTGCCAGTAAAGGGCCGGGGACAGGGTTGGGCACTGAAGCTTTCTTT
NA	TRBV20-1	few	TRBJ2-1	CSAIGDEQFF	TGCAGTGCCATAGGGGATGAGCAGTTCTTC
NA	TRBV6-5	NA	TRBJ1-5	CASSYNRENQPQHF	TGTGCCAGCAGTTACAACAGGGAGAATCAGCCCCAGCATTTT
NA	TRBV28	NA	TRBJ2-7	CASSPGTVYEQYF	TGTGCCAGCAGTCCCGGGACTGTCTACGAGCAGTACTTC
TRBD1	TRBV5-1	NA	TRBJ1-1	CASSVGQENEAFF	TGCGCCAGCAGCGTAGGACAGGAAAATGAAGCTTTCTTT
NA	TRBV5-1	NA	TRBJ2-7	CASSPEGSGEQYF	TGCGCCAGCAGCCCGGAGGGATCGGGTGAGCAGTACTTC
NA	TRBV28	NA	TRBJ1-3	CASGRQANSGNTIYF	TGTGCCAGCGGCCGACAGGCGAACTCTGGAAACACCATATATTTT
NA	TRBV9	NA	TRBJ1-2	CASSVGASWAYYGYTF	TGTGCCAGCAGCGTAGGGGCCTCTTGGGCGTACTATGGCTACACCTTC
TRBD1	TRBV6-6	NA	TRBJ1-2	CASVYGKGQGPAGTF	TGTGCCAGCGTATACGGTAAAGGACAGGGACCCGCAGGTACCTTC
NA	TRBV7-2	NA	TRBJ1-6	CASSVQEFRSPLHF	TGTGCCAGCAGCGTACAGGAATTCAGATCACCCCTCCACTTT
TRBD1	TRBV10-3	NA	TRBJ1-2	CAIKPPGGDGYTF	TGTGCCATCAAGCCCCCAGGGGGCGATGGCTACACCTTC
NA	TRBV11-2	NA	TRBJ2-1	CASSLRERSYNEQFF	TGTGCCAGCAGCTTAAGAGAGCGCTCCTACAATGAGCAGTTCTTC
TRBD2	TRBV11-3	NA	TRBJ2-7	CASSSSGADEQYF	TGTGCCAGCAGCTCAAGCGGGGCAGACGAGCAGTACTTC
TRBD2	TRBV6-5	NA	TRBJ2-3	CASSTSGGTDTQYF	TGTGCCAGCAGTACGAGCGGGGGGACAGATACGCAGTATTTT
NA	TRBV2	NA	TRBJ2-3	CASSEYTDTQYF	TGTGCCAGCAGTGAATACACAGATACGCAGTATTTT
TRBD1	TRBV7-8	NA	TRBJ1-5	CASSSLGQGASQPQHF	TGTGCCAGCAGCTCGCTGGGACAGGGGGCGAGTCAGCCCCAGCATTTT
TRBD1	TRBV18	NA	TRBJ2-5	CASSAGTGWSQYF	TGTGCCAGCTCAGCGGGGACAGGATGGTCCCAGTACTTC
NA	TRBV27	NA	TRBJ2-5	CASSEWGDQETQYF	TGTGCCAGCAGTGAGTGGGGAGATCAAGAGACCCAGTACTTC
NA	TRBV28	NA	TRBJ1-1	CASIDWGLGEAFF	TGTGCCAGCATCGACTGGGGGCTCGGTGAAGCTTTCTTT
NA	TRBV5-1	NA	TRBJ1-3	CASSLELESSSGNTIYF	TGCGCCAGCAGCTTGGAGCTGGAGTCGAGCTCTGGAAACACCATATATTTT
TRBD2	TRBV7-2	NA	TRBJ2-3	CASSFRTSDRSDTQYF	TGTGCCAGCAGCTTCCGAACTAGCGACCGATCAGATACGCAGTATTTT
NA	TRBV4-2	NA	TRBJ1-6	CASSQEAGVGSPLHF	TGTGCCAGCAGCCAAGAAGCGGGGGTAGGTTCACCCCTCCACTTT
TRBD1	TRBV18	NA	TRBJ2-1	CASSYRTGDLSEQFF	TGTGCCAGCTCCTATCGGACAGGGGATTTGAGTGAGCAGTTCTTC
NA	TRBV7-9	once	TRBJ1-1	CASSFFSTMNTEAFF	TGTGCCAGCAGCTTTTTTTCTACCATGAACACTGAAGCTTTCTTT
NA	TRBV19	NA	TRBJ1-1	CASRTTDPGQFFYAEAFF	TGTGCCAGTAGAACAACCGATCCGGGACAATTTTTCTACGCTGAAGCTTTCTTT
NA	TRBV28	NA	TRBJ2-7	CASSLNWSYEQYF	TGTGCCAGCAGTTTAAACTGGTCCTACGAGCAGTACTTC
TRBD2	TRBV3-1/TRBV3-2	NA	TRBJ2-5	CASSQPSWGGGAQYF	TGTGCCAGCAGCCAACCCTCTTGGGGGGGTGGGGCCCAGTACTTC
TRBD1	TRBV5-4	once	TRBJ1-1	CASSQTGVNTEAFF	TGTGCCAGCAGCCAGACAGGGGTTAACACTGAAGCTTTCTTT
TRBD2	TRBV30	NA	TRBJ2-1	CASLRTSFNEQFF	TGTGCCTCCTTGAGGACTAGCTTCAATGAGCAGTTCTTC